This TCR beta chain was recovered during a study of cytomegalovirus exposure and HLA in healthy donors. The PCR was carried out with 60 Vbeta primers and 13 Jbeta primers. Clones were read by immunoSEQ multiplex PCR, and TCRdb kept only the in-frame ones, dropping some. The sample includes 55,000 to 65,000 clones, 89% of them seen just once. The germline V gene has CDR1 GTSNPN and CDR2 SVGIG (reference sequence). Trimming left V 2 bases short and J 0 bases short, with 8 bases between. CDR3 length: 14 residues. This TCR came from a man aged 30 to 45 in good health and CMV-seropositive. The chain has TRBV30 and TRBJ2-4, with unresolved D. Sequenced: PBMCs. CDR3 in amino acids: CAWSLSLAKNIQYF. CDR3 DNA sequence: TGTGCCTGGAGTCTGAGTTTAGCCAAAAACATTCAGTACTTC.